Below are 21 T cell receptor beta chains sequenced from a single sample in a study of cytomegalovirus exposure and HLA in healthy donors. The repertoire was sequenced with immunoSEQ multiplex PCR; TCRdb's copy has only in-frame clones and lacks some. The table records 280,000 or so clones, roughly 88% of them present only once. The sample taken for sequencing was PBMCs. These receptors originate from a woman under 30 in good health and CMV-seronegative.

This clone was picked up one time. V is TRBV5-1 and J is TRBJ2-3, with 10 bases identical to TRBD2. The J segment lost 6 bases and the V segment lost 5 bases, leaving 12 bases of the junction unmatched. CDR1 SGHRS and CDR2 YFSETQ come from the germline V gene. The CDR3 consists of 16 residues. CDR3 amino acids: CASSPLSGRAWDTQYF. CDR3 bases: TGCGCCAGCAGTCCCCTAAGCGGGAGGGCCTGGGATACGCAGTATTTT.

This chain links TRBV20-1 with TRBJ1-2; D remains unclear. Germline CDR1 DFQATT, CDR2 SNEGSKA (reference sequence). The V end was cut by 6 bases, the J end by 7 bases, with 12 bases between. The CDR3 has 11 residues. CDR3 amino acids: CSATLGGGYTF. The CDR3 DNA is TGCAGTGCGACCTTAGGCGGTGGCTACACCTTC.

This clone has just one count. The chain has TRBV7-2 and TRBJ1-3; 11 bases line up with TRBD1. The CDR3 consists of 16 residues. Unmatched junction bases numbered 8, after V lost 6 bases and J lost 4 bases. CDR1 SGHTA and CDR2 FQGNSA come from the germline V gene. CDR3 protein: CASSRGTGGFGNTIYF. In nucleotides, the CDR3 is TGTGCCAGCAGTCGGGGGACAGGGGGTTTCGGAAACACCATATATTTT.

V and J are TRBV11-2 and TRBJ2-7; 10 bases align to TRBD1. CDR3 length: 15 residues. Germline CDR1 is SGHAT and CDR2 is FQNNGV. J lost 7 bases, V lost 4 bases, and 10 bases had no gene match. The CDR3 nucleotides are TGTGCCAGCAGCTCCCGGGACAGGGGTTTCTATGAGCAGTACTTC. Protein sequence: CASSSRDRGFYEQYF.

The chain combines TRBV19 with TRBJ1-2; 8 positions match TRBD1. Germline loops: CDR1 LNHDA, CDR2 SQIVND (reference sequence). The CDR3 is made up of 17 amino acids. V was pared by 4 bases and J by 4 bases, with 14 bases of the junction left unmatched. The CDR3 region has the DNA TGTGCCAGTAGTACCGGGACAGGACAGACCCCTGGCTATGGCTACACCTTC. Protein: CASSTGTGQTPGYGYTF.

The V call is TRBV28, the J call TRBJ2-7; maybe TRBD2 (6 bases). The CDR3 consists of 17 residues. Trimming left V 4 bases short and J 2 bases short, with 21 bases between. In germline, CDR1 is MDHEN, CDR2 SYDVKM. Here the CDR3 DNA reads TGTGCCAGCAGTTCAACCTCCCGCGCGGGGCTCACCTACGAGCAGTACTTC. It is translated as CASSSTSRAGLTYEQYF.

This chain uses TRBV10-3 with TRBJ1-5; D gene uncertain. Germline CDR1 ENHRY, CDR2 SYGVKD. The CDR3 spans 13 residues. V was cut by 7 bases and J by 5 bases, with 12 bases left in between. The chain's CDR3 is CAITLSRDQPQHF. For the CDR3, the DNA is TGTGCCATCACTCTGTCGCGGGATCAGCCCCAGCATTTT.

The chain couples TRBV2 to TRBJ1-5; 8 bases align to TRBD1. Per germline, CDR1 SNHLY and CDR2 FYNNEI. CDR3 length: 16 amino acids. J lost 6 bases, V lost 6 bases, and 13 bases had no gene match. CDR3 residues: CASRAGDRGRGQPQHF. CDR3 bases: TGTGCCAGCAGGGCCGGAGACAGGGGCCGGGGTCAGCCCCAGCATTTT.

This chain joins TRBV6-6 and TRBJ2-7, with TRBD2 as a possible D gene (6 bases). CDR1 is MNHNY and CDR2 is SVGAGI in the germline V gene (reference sequence). V lost 0 bases to trimming and J lost 0 bases, with 9 bases between them. The CDR3 is 15 residues long. CDR3 sequence reads: CASSYSPGSSYEQYF. In DNA, the CDR3 is TGTGCCAGCAGTTACTCCCCCGGGAGCTCCTACGAGCAGTACTTC.

The rearrangement links TRBV6-1 to TRBJ2-7; D may be TRBD1 (6 bases). The germline V gene has CDR1 MNHNS and CDR2 SASEGT. CDR3 length equals 15 residues. V lost 2 bases and J lost 2, with 13 bases in between. Here the CDR3 reads CASSEYEGTTYEQYF. In DNA, the CDR3 is TGTGCCAGCAGTGAATACGAGGGGACAACCTACGAGCAGTACTTC.

This clone has only a few counts. V and J are TRBV28 and TRBJ2-3, with 12 bases aligning to TRBD2. Germline V gene lookup returns CDR1 MDHEN and CDR2 SYDVKM. This CDR3 has 18 residues. J gave up 4 bases and V 1 base, and 9 bases lay outside the gene matches. CDR3 loop: CASSLLASGRVGADTQYF. DNA for the CDR3: TGTGCCAGCAGTTTATTGGCTAGCGGGAGGGTAGGGGCAGATACGCAGTATTTT.

The chain joins TRBV6-4 to TRBJ1-1, with no clear D. This CDR3 spans 11 amino acids. The V gene lost 0 bases and the J gene lost 9 bases, with 5 bases spanning the gap. Germline V gene lookup returns CDR1 MRHNA and CDR2 SNTAGT. The CDR3 protein is CASSDSRKAFF. Written as DNA, the CDR3 is TGTGCCAGCAGTGACTCGCGTAAAGCTTTCTTT.

The chain is built from TRBV5-1 and TRBJ1-1, with 7 bases identical to TRBD1. CDR1 is SGHRS, CDR2 YFSETQ, per germline. This CDR3 spans 11 amino acids. The junction had 3 bases not matched to a gene; V was cut back by 7 bases and J by 6 bases. This CDR3 is CASAQGAEAFF. The CDR3 DNA reads as TGCGCCAGCGCCCAGGGGGCTGAAGCTTTCTTT.

This clone came up once. The chain joins TRBV4-3 to TRBJ2-5, with a possible D match to TRBD2 (6 bases). The CDR3 is 16 amino acids. Germline V lookup: CDR1 LGHNA, CDR2 YSLEER. V shed 0 bases and J shed 2 bases, with 13 bases lying between them. The CDR3 loop reads CASSQEAGNWQETQYF. The CDR3 coding sequence is TGCGCCAGCAGCCAAGAGGCGGGAAATTGGCAAGAGACCCAGTACTTC.

The V and J genes are TRBV4-1 and TRBJ1-1, with D uncertain. The V end was cut by 1 base, the J end by 0 bases, with 15 bases between. The CDR3 is made up of 17 amino acids. Germline CDR1 reads MGHRA; CDR2 reads YSYEKL. The CDR3 is CASSQGIYRQVNTEAFF. The CDR3 DNA follows: TGCGCCAGCAGCCAAGGGATTTACCGGCAGGTGAACACTGAAGCTTTCTTT.

V is TRBV7-3 and J is TRBJ2-1, with D possibly being TRBD1 (6 bases). The V gene's germline CDR1 is SGHTA and CDR2 FQGTGA. Trimming removed 2 bases at V and 9 bases at J, with 14 bases between. CDR3 length equals 14 residues. CDR3 nucleotides: TGTGCCAGCAGCTTAGAGACAGGCTTGGGTGAGCAGTTCTTC. Protein sequence: CASSLETGLGEQFF.

CDR3 sequence (DNA): TGTGCCAGCAGTTACCGGGGGGGTGAAAAACTGTTTTTT. It yields the protein CASSYRGGEKLFF. V is TRBV6-5 and J is TRBJ1-4; maybe TRBD1 (5 bases). Germline loops: CDR1 MNHEY, CDR2 SVGAGI. V was shortened by 2 bases and J by 7 bases, with 8 bases between the two germline ends. The CDR3 contains 13 residues.

The chain links TRBV6-4 to TRBJ1-2; D remains ambiguous. CDR3 length: 15 amino acids. Germline V lookup: CDR1 MRHNA, CDR2 SNTAGT. V shed 4 bases and J shed 9 bases, with 21 bases lying between them. The CDR3, as DNA: TGTGCCAGCAGTGTTGAGGGCGCGGATTTTCTTCGCTACACCTTC. Amino acid sequence: CASSVEGADFLRYTF.

This chain uses TRBV28 with TRBJ2-1, with D maybe TRBD1 (6 bases). Germline CDR1 reads MDHEN; CDR2 reads SYDVKM. This CDR3 is 17 amino acids long. The ends were cut back, 8 bases at V and 3 bases at J, with 23 bases in the middle. CDR3 loop: CASGPRGTQTLYNEQFF. CDR3 in DNA: TGTGCCAGCGGCCCCAGGGGAACGCAGACCCTCTACAATGAGCAGTTCTTC.

The chain employs TRBV7-3 and TRBJ2-1, with TRBD2 as a possible D gene (5 bases). Germline V lookup: CDR1 SGHTA, CDR2 FQGTGA. Between the trimmed V and J ends, which lost 5 bases and 7 bases, there was a span of 12 bases. This CDR3 is built from 13 residues. This CDR3 is CASSGADGNEQFF. The DNA of the CDR3 is TGTGCCAGCAGCGGAGCGGATGGTAATGAGCAGTTCTTC.

The chain joins TRBV25-1 to TRBJ2-1, with D perhaps matching TRBD1 (5 bases). The CDR3 extends over 12 amino acids. Germline CDR1 reads MGHDK; CDR2 reads SYGVNS. The V gene lost 5 bases and the J gene lost 10 bases, with 12 bases spanning the gap. This chain's CDR3 is CASSTPAGEQFF. Written as DNA, the CDR3 is TGTGCCAGCAGTACCCCCGCAGGGGAGCAGTTCTTC.